Below, 13 T cell receptor beta chains from the same sample are listed, as sequenced in a study of shared clonotypes between healthy human individuals. The method was immunoSEQ multiplex PCR; TCRdb's version includes in-frame clones alone and lacks a portion of them. The repertoire holds roughly 2 million clones, with 95% as singletons. The specimen sequenced was naive CD4+ T cells sorted from blood. Indicated subset: CD45RA+ positively selected. The receptors shown here come from a man between 18 and 35 years old in good health.

The J gene is TRBJ1-1, the V gene TRBV11-1; 10 nucleotides match TRBD1. The J segment lost 7 bases and the V segment lost 3 bases, leaving 2 bases of the junction unmatched. Per the germline V gene, CDR1 is SGHAT and CDR2 is FQDESV (reference sequence). The CDR3 extends over 13 amino acids. In DNA, the CDR3 is TGTGCCAGCAGCTTTGGGACAGGGGTTGAAGCTTTCTTT. This codes for CASSFGTGVEAFF.

The genes are TRBV7-2 and TRBJ2-1; 9 positions agree with TRBD2. V gave up 1 base and J gave up 2 bases; unmatched junction bases: 3. This CDR3 region has 16 residues. The germline V gene encodes CDR1 SGHTA and CDR2 FQGNSA. In DNA, the CDR3 is TGTGCCAGCAGCTTAGGGGGACTAGCAGCCTACAATGAGCAGTTCTTC. This translates into CASSLGGLAAYNEQFF.

The gene calls are TRBV30 and TRBJ1-1, with no clear D. Germline loops: CDR1 GTSNPN, CDR2 SVGIG (reference sequence). The CDR3 length is 14 residues. V gave up 2 bases and J gave up 0 bases, with 10 bases separating them. The CDR3 DNA follows: TGTGCCTGGAGTCCCAGGAGAATGAACACTGAAGCTTTCTTT. Its translation: CAWSPRRMNTEAFF.

This clone is a singleton in its sample. The V call is TRBV5-8, the J call TRBJ1-6; tentatively, D is TRBD1 (5 bases). CDR3 length: 15 amino acids. Looked up from germline, CDR1 is SGHTS and CDR2 is YDEGEE. Trimming took 0 bases from V and 7 from J, leaving 11 bases between them. CDR3 DNA sequence: TGTGCCAGCAGCTTGGCGCGGCAGGGAAATTCACCCCTCCACTTT. It is translated as CASSLARQGNSPLHF.

A remark on this clone: Other DNA sequences of this sample code for an identical CDR3. V gene TRBV5-1 combines with J gene TRBJ2-3; no reliable D call. Germline V gene lookup returns CDR1 SGHRS and CDR2 YFSETQ. The CDR3 spans 15 residues. V was trimmed by 0 bases and J by 0 bases, leaving 8 bases between them. The CDR3 is CASSLARPSTDTQYF. CDR3 in DNA: TGCGCCAGCAGCTTGGCTCGACCTAGCACAGATACGCAGTATTTT.

The chain recombines TRBV5-6 with TRBJ2-3; weak D call: TRBD2 (6 bases). Trimming removed 7 bases from V and 0 bases from J, with 24 bases in between. The CDR3 contains 18 residues. CDR1 is SGHDT, CDR2 YYEEEE, per germline. Here the CDR3 reads CASLASFGAGLSTDTQYF. CDR3 nucleotide sequence: TGTGCCAGCCTAGCCTCTTTCGGGGCGGGACTCAGCACAGATACGCAGTATTTT.

J is TRBJ1-1 and V is TRBV18; 7 positions match TRBD1. The CDR3 is made up of 16 amino acids. The germline CDR1 and CDR2 sequences are KGHSH and LQKENI. After removal of 2 bases from V and 4 bases from J, the junction contained 10 bases not matched to a gene. This chain's CDR3 is CASSPGPDRVGTEAFF. The CDR3 nucleotides are TGTGCCAGCTCACCAGGTCCTGACAGGGTTGGCACTGAAGCTTTCTTT.

The chain links TRBV30 to TRBJ2-5; no definite D call. Trimming pared 3 bases from V and 5 bases from J, leaving 10 bases between. The CDR3 has 12 residues. Germline lookup yields CDR1 GTSNPN and CDR2 SVGIG (reference sequence). The CDR3 DNA sequence: TGTGCCTGGAGGCCAAGGTTTGAGACCCAGTACTTC. Amino acids: CAWRPRFETQYF.

The rearrangement links TRBV11-2 to TRBJ2-3; D might be TRBD2 (6 bases). V was clipped by 2 bases and J by 1 base, with 19 bases between them. CDR1 and CDR2 from the germline V gene are SGHAT and FQNNGV. The CDR3 is 18 amino acids. CDR3 region: CASSLRIAGLKGTDTQYF. The CDR3 coding sequence is TGTGCCAGCAGCTTACGGATTGCGGGGTTGAAGGGCACAGATACGCAGTATTTT.

The CDR3 is CASSSTGPEQYF. The DNA of the CDR3 is TGTGCCAGCAGCTCGACAGGGCCCGAGCAGTACTTC. This sequence joins TRBV11-3 and TRBJ2-7, with 7 bases that match TRBD1. The germline gives CDR1 SGHNT, CDR2 YENEEA. The CDR3 has 12 residues. The V and J ends lost 4 bases and 6 bases, in that order; junction bases with no gene match: 3.

This chain connects TRBV7-9 to TRBJ2-7; 14 bases are shared with TRBD2. Per germline, CDR1 SEHNR and CDR2 FQNEAQ (reference sequence). The CDR3 consists of 16 residues. V trimming: 6 bases; J trimming: 5 bases; junction bases outside the gene matches: 9. CDR3 nucleotides: TGTGCCAGCAGTTCGGGACTAGCGGGAGATTACGACGAGCAGTACTTC. Translating gives CASSSGLAGDYDEQYF.

The chain carries TRBV5-1 and TRBJ1-5; 8 bases line up with TRBD1. The CDR3 runs to 15 residues. J lost 5 bases, V lost 2 bases, and 6 bases had no gene match. Germline V gives CDR1 SGHRS, CDR2 YFSETQ. The CDR3 spells CASSFTGGEHQPQHF. CDR3 sequence (DNA): TGCGCCAGCAGCTTCACAGGGGGAGAGCATCAGCCCCAGCATTTT.

Note on this clone: This same CDR3 is encoded by further DNA sequences in the sample. The rearrangement links TRBV5-1 to TRBJ1-1; D not certain. Deletions cut 0 bases from V and 5 bases from J, with 8 bases between. The CDR3 covers 13 residues. Looked up from germline, CDR1 is SGHRS and CDR2 is YFSETQ. CDR3 protein: CASSLASGTEAFF. CDR3 DNA: TGCGCCAGCAGCTTGGCGTCCGGAACTGAAGCTTTCTTT.